These 30 T cell receptor beta chains originate from one sample sequenced in a study of Ad26.COV2.S vaccination and SARS-CoV-2 variants. Described treatment: around 19 received Ad26.COV2.S at low or high dose, single or two shots; about 5 received placebo; per-sample allocation not given. The study sampled participants on day 63 after the first vaccine or placebo injection. Profiled with immunoSEQ multiplex PCR; TCRdb holds only in-frame clones, not every one. Seen here are 400,000 to 500,000 clones, roughly 88% observed once, and the top ten hold approximately 4%. Material: peripheral blood, obtained in a trial of Ad26.COV2.S vaccine versus placebo. These receptor sequences come from a person between 18 and 65 years old who received the Ad26.COV2.S COVID-19 vaccine or a placebo.

The rearrangement uses TRBV19 and TRBJ1-2; the D is unclear. The CDR3 length is 15 residues. V dropped 7 bases and J dropped 6 bases, with 21 bases sitting between them. From germline, CDR1 is LNHDA and CDR2 SQIVND (reference sequence). The CDR3, as DNA: TGTGCCAGTAACTCTCCGGAGACATTCCTAGATGGCTACACCTTC. Its protein product is CASNSPETFLDGYTF.

The rearrangement links TRBV18 to TRBJ1-6; 7 bases agree with TRBD1. The germline gives CDR1 KGHSH, CDR2 LQKENI. The CDR3 has 18 amino acids. After removal of 5 bases from V and 0 bases from J, the junction contained 10 bases not matched to a gene. The CDR3 spells CASSTAMGDSSYNSPLHF. CDR3 nucleotide sequence: TGTGCCAGCTCAACTGCGATGGGGGACAGCTCCTATAATTCACCCCTCCACTTT. Based on the CDR3 plus reference TRBV18 and TRBJ1-6, the full variable domain is NAGVMQNPRHLVRRRGQEARLRCSPMKGHSHVYWYRQLPEEGLKFMVYLQKENIIDESGMPKERFSAEFPKEGPSILRIQQVVRGDSAAYFCASSTAMGDSSYNSPLHFGNGTRLTVT.

The CDR3 is CASSRHQSEQYF. Written as DNA, the CDR3 is TGTGCCAGCAGCAGACATCAATCCGAGCAGTACTTC. The rearrangement joins TRBV2 to TRBJ2-7; no firm D call. Germline loops: CDR1 SNHLY, CDR2 FYNNEI. Deletions cut 6 bases from V and 6 bases from J, with 12 bases between. This CDR3 is 12 amino acids long.

The chain carries TRBV28 and TRBJ2-7; D gene unclear. The CDR3 spans 14 residues. With 4 bases removed from V and 2 bases from J, the gap between germline ends came to 12 bases. Germline V gene data show CDR1 as MDHEN and CDR2 as SYDVKM. CDR3 coding DNA: TGTGCCAGCAGTTCTGTCCCACCTACCTACGAGCAGTACTTC. Translating it yields CASSSVPPTYEQYF.

This chain joins TRBV7-9 and TRBJ2-3; no definite D call. CDR3 length equals 12 residues. Germline V gene sequence: CDR1 SEHNR, CDR2 FQNEAQ (reference sequence). Trimming cost V 6 bases and J 6 bases, with 10 bases left between them. This chain's CDR3 is CASRDLGDTQYF. The CDR3 DNA reads as TGTGCCAGCAGGGATCTTGGGGATACGCAGTATTTT.

This chain uses TRBV30 with TRBJ1-2; no firm D call. Deletions cut 4 bases from V and 4 bases from J, with 13 bases between. The CDR3 is 13 amino acids. Per the germline V gene, CDR1 is GTSNPN and CDR2 is SVGIG (reference sequence). CDR3 sequence reads: CAWNPEWLYGYTF. For the CDR3, the DNA is TGTGCCTGGAACCCTGAGTGGCTCTATGGCTACACCTTC.

The rearrangement uses TRBV19 and TRBJ2-1; no clear D. Germline CDR1 reads LNHDA; CDR2 reads SQIVND (reference sequence). CDR3 size: 15 residues. Trimming shortened V by 2 bases and J by 8 bases, and 16 bases separated the two germline ends. The CDR3: CASSINGIGPDEQFF. CDR3 coding DNA: TGTGCCAGTAGTATAAATGGAATAGGGCCTGATGAGCAGTTCTTC. Drawing the rest from reference TRBV19 and TRBJ2-1, the complete variable domain is DGGITQSPKYLFRKEGQNVTLSCEQNLNHDAMYWYRQDPGQGLRLIYYSQIVNDFQKGDIAEGYSVSREKKESFPLTVTSAQKNPTAFYLCASSINGIGPDEQFFGPGTRLTVL.

The genes are TRBV19 and TRBJ1-1; TRBD1 might be the D (5 bases). Germline V CDR1 and CDR2: LNHDA, SQIVND (reference sequence). Trimming took off 5 bases at V and 0 bases at J, with 16 bases between the two ends. The CDR3 is 16 amino acids. CDR3 nucleotides: TGTGCCAGTAGTGCGCGGACAACTGCCGTGAACACTGAAGCTTTCTTT. Protein product: CASSARTTAVNTEAFF.

The J gene is TRBJ1-2, the V gene TRBV10-1; D is ambiguous. Germline-derived CDR1 and CDR2 are WNHNN and SYGVQD (reference sequence). The CDR3 totals 15 residues. The V end was cut by 0 bases, the J end by 0 bases, with 8 bases between. The CDR3 DNA reads TGCGCCAGCAGTGAGTCGACCAGGCCTAACTATGGCTACACCTTC. Amino acids: CASSESTRPNYGYTF.

CDR3 DNA: TGCGCCAGCACATGGGCGGGTGGCACAGATACGCAGTATTTT. Translating gives CASTWAGGTDTQYF. The chain employs TRBV5-1 and TRBJ2-3; TRBD2 is a possible D gene (5 bases). The V and J ends lost 6 bases and 1 base respectively, with 12 bases between them. Per germline, CDR1 SGHRS and CDR2 YFSETQ. This CDR3 region has 14 residues.

The chain joins TRBV4-1 to TRBJ1-1; 8 nucleotides match TRBD1. This CDR3 is built from 16 residues. The V gene end was trimmed by 0 bases and the J gene end by 1 base; junction bases not matched to a gene: 4. Germline values: CDR1 MGHRA, CDR2 YSYEKL. The CDR3 sequence is CASSQDRGRTNTEAFF. The CDR3 DNA reads TGCGCCAGCAGCCAAGACAGGGGGCGCACGAACACTGAAGCTTTCTTT.

The chain joins TRBV5-1 to TRBJ2-5, with 9 bases matching TRBD2. V dropped 4 bases and J dropped 6; count of bases not matched to a gene: 16. Germline V gene lookup returns CDR1 SGHRS and CDR2 YFSETQ. The CDR3 sequence is 17 residues long. Here the CDR3 DNA reads TGCGCCAGCAGCGCCGCCGTCGGTCGGACTAGCGTCCAGACCCAGTACTTC. Translated, it gives CASSAAVGRTSVQTQYF.

The genes are TRBV19 and TRBJ1-2; D perhaps matches TRBD1 (5 bases). Germline V gene lookup returns CDR1 LNHDA and CDR2 SQIVND (reference sequence). V was clipped by 3 bases and J by 2 bases, with 10 bases between them. The CDR3 consists of 14 residues. Here the CDR3 reads CASSIPRDNYGYTF. DNA for the CDR3: TGTGCCAGTAGTATTCCCCGGGACAACTATGGCTACACCTTC. Filled out from reference TRBV19 and TRBJ1-2, the complete variable domain reads DGGITQSPKYLFRKEGQNVTLSCEQNLNHDAMYWYRQDPGQGLRLIYYSQIVNDFQKGDIAEGYSVSREKKESFPLTVTSAQKNPTAFYLCASSIPRDNYGYTFGSGTRLTVV.

The chain employs TRBV6-1 and TRBJ2-1, with D possibly TRBD2 on 6 matching bases. The V and J ends lost 2 bases and 5 bases respectively, with 16 bases between them. CDR3 length equals 16 residues. Germline CDR1 is MNHNS and CDR2 is SASEGT. The chain's CDR3 is CASSERRGARNNEQFF. The CDR3 DNA reads TGTGCCAGCAGTGAAAGGCGGGGAGCCAGAAACAATGAGCAGTTCTTC.

This chain's CDR3 is CASSLAGQGYGYTF. CDR3 bases: TGTGCCAGCAGCTTAGCGGGACAGGGCTATGGCTACACCTTC. The chain combines TRBV7-9 with TRBJ1-2; the match to TRBD1 covers 9 bases. CDR1 is SEHNR, CDR2 FQNEAQ, per germline (reference sequence). The CDR3 spans 14 residues. V was clipped by 0 bases and J by 4 bases; unmatched bases: 0. Combining the CDR3 with reference TRBV7-9 and TRBJ1-2 gives the whole variable domain DTGVSQNPRHKITKRGQNVTFRCDPISEHNRLYWYRQTLGQGPEFLTYFQNEAQLEKSRLLSDRFSAERPKGSFSTLEIQRTEQGDSAMYLCASSLAGQGYGYTFGSGTRLTVV.

The CDR3 DNA is TGTGCCAGCAGCTCGGGACAGGGGCCAAGCGCTGGAAACACCATATATTTT. Amino acid sequence: CASSSGQGPSAGNTIYF. The chain uses TRBV16 and TRBJ1-3, with TRBD1 identical over 10 bases. V lost 5 bases and J lost 2; bases outside the gene matches: 9. Germline lookup yields CDR1 KGHSY and CDR2 FQNENV. CDR3 length: 17 residues.

The V call is TRBV9, the J call TRBJ2-7; no reliable D call. In germline, CDR1 is SGDLS, CDR2 YYNGEE. V dropped 3 bases and J dropped 6 bases, with 7 bases sitting between them. This CDR3 is 11 amino acids long. CDR3 loop: CASSDMVEQYF. The CDR3 bases are TGTGCCAGCAGCGACATGGTCGAGCAGTACTTC.

This chain uses TRBV29-1 with TRBJ1-4; D is undetermined. V was pared by 7 bases and J by 4 bases, with 10 bases between. CDR1 SQVTM and CDR2 ANQGSEA come from the germline V gene. The CDR3 has 12 residues. The CDR3 protein is CSAGLDNEKLFF. CDR3 DNA: TGCAGCGCCGGGCTGGATAATGAAAAACTGTTTTTT.

This clone was seen a few times. This chain links TRBV28 with TRBJ1-5; 7 nucleotides agree with TRBD1. Germline V gives CDR1 MDHEN, CDR2 SYDVKM. The CDR3 is 15 amino acids. Unmatched junction bases numbered 9, after V lost 6 bases and J lost 4 bases. The CDR3 spells CASRRQGVGNQPQHF. For the CDR3, the DNA is TGTGCCAGCAGGCGACAGGGAGTTGGAAATCAGCCCCAGCATTTT. The variable domain in full, completed from reference TRBV28 and TRBJ1-5, reads DVKVTQSSRYLVKRTGEKVFLECVQDMDHENMFWYRQDPGLGLRLIYFSYDVKMKEKGDIPEGYSVSREKKERFSLILESASTNQTSMYLCASRRQGVGNQPQHFGDGTRLSIL.

V usage is TRBV24-1 and J usage is TRBJ1-1; 8 positions match TRBD1. CDR1 is KGHDR, CDR2 SFDVKD, per germline. Unmatched junction bases numbered 2, after V lost 3 bases and J lost 0 bases. This CDR3 is 15 amino acids long. The CDR3 spells CATSDTGGVNTEAFF. CDR3 DNA sequence: TGTGCCACCAGTGATACAGGGGGGGTGAACACTGAAGCTTTCTTT.

The gene calls are TRBV4-1 and TRBJ1-2, with D uncertain. The CDR3 length is 12 residues. Germline V gene data show CDR1 as MGHRA and CDR2 as YSYEKL. The V end lost 6 bases, the J end lost 8 bases, and 13 bases lay between the germline ends. CDR3 DNA sequence: TGCGCCAGCAGGGCCCGAGATAGGGGCTACACCTTC. It is translated as CASRARDRGYTF.

The V gene is TRBV11-2, the J gene TRBJ2-3; possible D gene TRBD1, 5 bases. There are 14 residues in the CDR3. Trimming removed 3 bases at V and 2 bases at J, with 9 bases between. Germline lookup yields CDR1 SGHAT and CDR2 FQNNGV. The CDR3 DNA is TGTGCCAGCAGCTTTTCCAGGGACACAGATACGCAGTATTTT. It translates to CASSFSRDTDTQYF.

The chain uses TRBV30 and TRBJ2-2; D is unclear. This CDR3 is 13 amino acids long. CDR1 and CDR2 (germline): GTSNPN, SVGIG (reference sequence). Deletions cut 2 bases from V and 5 bases from J, with 9 bases between. Here the CDR3 DNA reads TGTGCCTGGAGTCAGGTGGTTACCGGGGAGCTGTTTTTT. Translation: CAWSQVVTGELFF.

The J gene is TRBJ1-1, the V gene TRBV5-5, with D perhaps matching TRBD1 (6 bases). V was trimmed by 1 base and J by 1 base, leaving 11 bases between them. This CDR3 is 15 amino acids long. Germline CDR1 SGHKS, CDR2 YYEKEE (reference sequence). CDR3 region: CASSLSQGWNTEAFF. CDR3 DNA: TGTGCCAGCAGCTTGTCCCAGGGGTGGAACACTGAAGCTTTCTTT.

The rearrangement links TRBV3-1 (or the pseudogene TRBV3-2) to TRBJ2-1, with no clear D. This CDR3 comprises 13 residues. V lost 4 bases, J lost 10 bases, and 14 bases lay in between. Germline CDR1 reads LGHDT; CDR2 reads YNNKEL (reference sequence). The CDR3 is CASSLLPAAEQFF. In nucleotides, the CDR3 is TGTGCCAGCAGCCTACTGCCGGCAGCCGAGCAGTTCTTC.

This rearrangement joins TRBV3-1 (or the pseudogene TRBV3-2) to TRBJ2-2; D ambiguous. Germline assignment: CDR1 LGHDT and CDR2 YNNKEL (reference sequence). V was shortened by 1 base and J by 6 bases, with 6 bases between the two germline ends. This CDR3 is built from 13 residues. The DNA for the CDR3 is TGTGCCAGCAGCCAAGTAAGGGCCGGGGAGCTGTTTTTT. Amino acid sequence: CASSQVRAGELFF.

This clone was counted between two and nine times. The rearrangement links TRBV7-9 to TRBJ2-7, with 7 bases identical to TRBD2. Germline CDR1 reads SEHNR; CDR2 reads FQNEAQ (reference sequence). J was trimmed by 3 bases and V by 1 base; bases with no gene match: 6. The CDR3 covers 15 residues. The CDR3 coding sequence is TGTGCCAGCAGCTTAGAGACTAGCCGTAACTACGAGCAGTACTTC. Translation: CASSLETSRNYEQYF.

The chain joins TRBV7-8 to TRBJ2-7, with a possible D match to TRBD2 (6 bases). The V gene's germline CDR1 is SGHVS and CDR2 FQNEAQ. V was clipped by 1 base and J by 6 bases, with 16 bases between them. This CDR3 is 15 amino acids long. In nucleotides, the CDR3 is TGTGCCAGCAGCTTAGAGGCGGGGATTTTAAGCGAGCAGTACTTC. This sequence encodes CASSLEAGILSEQYF.

The rearrangement links TRBV7-2 to TRBJ2-7; 10 bases are a match to TRBD2. Germline CDR1 SGHTA, CDR2 FQGNSA. Trimming cost V 3 bases and J 8 bases; bases outside gene matches: 1. There are 12 residues in the CDR3. CDR3 sequence: CASSFTSGKQYF. DNA of the CDR3: TGTGCCAGCAGCTTTACTAGCGGGAAGCAGTACTTC.

The J gene is TRBJ2-1, the V gene TRBV30; 8 bases agree with TRBD1. Germline V lookup: CDR1 GTSNPN, CDR2 SVGIG (reference sequence). Trimming at V came to 3 bases and at J to 5 bases, leaving 3 bases not matched to a gene. The CDR3 sequence is 13 residues long. CDR3 sequence reads: CAWRKTGDNEQFF. The CDR3 DNA reads as TGTGCCTGGAGGAAGACAGGGGACAATGAGCAGTTCTTC.